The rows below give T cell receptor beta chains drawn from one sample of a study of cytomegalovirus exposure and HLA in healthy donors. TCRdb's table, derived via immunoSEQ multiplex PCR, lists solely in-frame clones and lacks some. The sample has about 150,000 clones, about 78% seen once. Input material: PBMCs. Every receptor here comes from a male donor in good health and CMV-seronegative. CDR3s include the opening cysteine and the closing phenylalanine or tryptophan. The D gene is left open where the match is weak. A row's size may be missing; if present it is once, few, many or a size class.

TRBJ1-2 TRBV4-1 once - CASSQGNPSGYTF TGCGCCAGCAGCCAAGGAAACCCGAGCGGCTACACCTTC
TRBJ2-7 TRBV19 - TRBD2 CASSFGTSGDYEQYF TGTGCCAGTAGTTTCGGGACTAGCGGAGACTACGAGCAGTACTTC
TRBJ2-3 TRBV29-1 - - CSGQFTDTQYF TGCAGCGGCCAGTTTACAGATACGCAGTATTTT
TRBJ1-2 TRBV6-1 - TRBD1 CASSEGQGAYGYTF TGTGCCAGCAGTGAGGGACAGGGGGCCTATGGCTACACCTTC
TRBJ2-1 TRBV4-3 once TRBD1 CASSQGGQSRSLDYEQFF TGCGCCAGCAGCCAAGGGGGACAGTCCCGGAGCCTTGACTATGAGCAGTTCTTC
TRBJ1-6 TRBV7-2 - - CASSYQGWATSNSPLHF TGTGCCAGCAGCTATCAGGGGTGGGCAACATCAAATTCACCCCTCCACTTT
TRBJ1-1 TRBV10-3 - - CAISEQGLAFF TGTGCCATCAGTGAGCAGGGCTTGGCTTTCTTT
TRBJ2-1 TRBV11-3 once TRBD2 CASSLAGRAVYNEQFF TGTGCCAGCAGCTTAGCCGGGAGGGCCGTCTACAATGAGCAGTTCTTC
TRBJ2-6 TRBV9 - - CASSVESSGANVLTF TGTGCCAGCAGCGTAGAGAGCTCTGGGGCCAACGTCCTGACTTTC
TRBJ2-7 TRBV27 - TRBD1 CASRPQGAPYEQYF TGTGCCAGCAGACCACAGGGGGCACCTTACGAGCAGTACTTC
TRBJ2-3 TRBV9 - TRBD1 CASSVMGGGGTGNTDTQYF TGTGCCAGCAGCGTAATGGGGGGAGGTGGGACAGGGAACACAGATACGCAGTATTTT
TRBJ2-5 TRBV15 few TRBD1 CATSRVTRTGQETQYF TGTGCCACCAGCAGAGTTACCCGGACAGGACAAGAGACCCAGTACTTC
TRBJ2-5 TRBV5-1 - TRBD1 CASSRGQGEETQYF TGCGCCAGCAGCAGGGGACAGGGGGAAGAGACCCAGTACTTC
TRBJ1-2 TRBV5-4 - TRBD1 CASKSAGGFYGYTF TGTGCCAGCAAGTCGGCAGGGGGTTTCTATGGCTACACCTTC
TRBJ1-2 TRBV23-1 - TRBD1 CASSPGQGPYGYTF TGCGCCAGCAGCCCCGGACAGGGTCCCTATGGCTACACCTTC
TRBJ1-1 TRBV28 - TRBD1 CASSLRTGGPEAFF TGTGCCAGCAGTTTGCGGACAGGGGGCCCTGAAGCTTTCTTT
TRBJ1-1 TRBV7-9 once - CASKRTENTEAFF TGTGCCAGCAAGCGGACGGAGAACACTGAAGCTTTCTTT
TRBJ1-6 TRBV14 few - CASSQDPQGISPLHF TGTGCCAGCAGCCAAGACCCCCAGGGCATTTCACCCCTCCACTTT
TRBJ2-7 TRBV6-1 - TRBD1 CASSEADRGAYEQYF TGTGCCAGCAGTGAAGCCGACAGGGGGGCCTACGAGCAGTACTTC
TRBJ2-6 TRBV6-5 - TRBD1 CASSPGQAGANVLTF TGTGCCAGCAGCCCCGGACAGGCTGGGGCCAACGTCCTGACTTTC
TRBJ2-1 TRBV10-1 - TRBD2 CASHAPSGGAPCSYNEQFF TGCGCCAGCCACGCTCCTAGCGGGGGGGCCCCTTGCTCCTACAATGAGCAGTTCTTC
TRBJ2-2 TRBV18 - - CASSPATGGFTGELFF TGTGCCAGCTCACCTGCAACGGGCGGGTTTACCGGGGAGCTGTTTTTT
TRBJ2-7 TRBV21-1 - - CASSKNNRGAYEQYF TGTGCCAGCAGCAAAAACAACAGGGGGGCCTACGAGCAGTACTTC
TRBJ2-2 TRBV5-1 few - CASSITGLPGSAGELFF TGCGCCAGCAGCATTACAGGACTACCCGGGTCTGCCGGGGAGCTGTTTTTT
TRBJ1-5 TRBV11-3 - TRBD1 CASSLPDGTGGMGNQPQHF TGTGCCAGCAGCTTACCCGACGGGACAGGGGGAATGGGCAATCAGCCCCAGCATTTT
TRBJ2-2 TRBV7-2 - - CASSSMLGPGELFF TGTGCCAGCAGCTCTATGCTAGGTCCCGGGGAGCTGTTTTTT
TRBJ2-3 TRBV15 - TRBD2 CATSSGWGLAGSTDTQYF TGTGCCACCAGCTCTGGATGGGGACTAGCGGGGAGCACAGATACGCAGTATTTT
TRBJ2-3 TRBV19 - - CASSILRNTDTQYF TGTGCCAGTAGTATCCTGAGGAACACAGATACGCAGTATTTT
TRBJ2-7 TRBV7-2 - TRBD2 CAIGLAGGSSYEQYF TGTGCCATCGGACTAGCGGGAGGTAGCTCCTACGAGCAGTACTTC
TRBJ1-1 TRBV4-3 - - CASSQGRVTEAFF TGCGCCAGCAGCCAAGGCCGGGTCACTGAAGCTTTCTTT
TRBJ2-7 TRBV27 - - CASSLHGDEQYF TGTGCCAGCAGTTTACACGGGGACGAGCAGTACTTC
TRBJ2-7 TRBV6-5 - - CASSYSQGFGEQYF TGTGCCAGCAGTTACTCACAGGGCTTTGGGGAGCAGTACTTC
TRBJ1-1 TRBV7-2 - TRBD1 CASSMTGSDTEAFF TGTGCCAGCAGCATGACAGGGTCGGACACTGAAGCTTTCTTT
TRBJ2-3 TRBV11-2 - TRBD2 CASSWTSGGRDTQYF TGTGCCAGCAGCTGGACTAGCGGGGGAAGAGATACGCAGTATTTT
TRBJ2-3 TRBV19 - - CASSRSVGGATDTQYF TGTGCCAGTAGTAGATCCGTAGGCGGGGCAACAGATACGCAGTATTTT
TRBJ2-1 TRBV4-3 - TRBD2 CASSPAGTTIYNEQFF TGCGCCAGCAGCCCTGCCGGGACTACAATCTACAATGAGCAGTTCTTC
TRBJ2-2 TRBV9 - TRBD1 CASSPTGTGGSTGELFF TGTGCCAGCAGCCCAACGGGGACAGGGGGGTCCACCGGGGAGCTGTTTTTT